This T cell receptor beta chain was recovered during a study of response to subunit inactivated influenza vaccine (dated by TCRdb to 2016 to 2019). Background on the whole study: Deep quantitative T cell receptor repertoire profiling was used in the study to track responses to a trivalent subunit inactivated influenza vaccine.

The full study reports these points: The authors suggested that each seasonal influenza vaccination may recruit only a limited number of new T cells.

Library preparation used RT-PCR. The instrument given in TCRdb is Illumina HiSeq 2500. TCRdb reran the public reads through fastp at Q25 and MiXCR, keeping productive beta chains. Here each entry gathers all rows of one CDR3 protein and keeps the most common genes and DNA. This sample has approximately 700,000 distinct CDR3 sequences in its table, and approximately 15% of those were observed once. The ten largest account for less than 9% of the sample. A note on this clonotype: Its specific antigen is unknown. Per-base qualities were not stored, and no clone one base away is much larger.

The sequence was collected from a man aged 50-59 years who received an inactivated influenza vaccine. Donor details come from another sample of the same person, matched by shared clones. The material sequenced was PBMCs from blood, taken less than 15 days before vaccination.

This receptor carries the CDR3 CASSPFGDTYNEQFF. Here is the DNA: TGTGCCAGCAGCCCCTTTGGGGACACTTACAATGAGCAGTTCTTC. This chain is built from TRBV3-1 and TRBJ2-1; TRBD1 is possibly the D segment (6 matching bases). CDR1 and CDR2, looked up from the germline V gene (reference sequence), are LGHDT and YNNKEL. From the cysteine through the phenylalanine, the CDR3 covers 15 amino acids. This entry keeps only the CDR3 DNA: 45 bases, framed from base 1. V gives up 4 bases and J gives up 4 bases, and the segment between their germline ends measures 14 bases.